The 7 T cell receptor beta chains below were found in one sample sequenced in a study of blood T cell repertoires in COVID-19. The assay was immunoSEQ multiplex PCR, and TCRdb's table has in-frame clones only and misses some. The sample holds 190,000 or so clones, around 80% seen once. Sequencing was performed on peripheral blood. These receptor sequences come from a woman at least 80 years old with COVID-19, enrolled during active disease.

The genes are TRBV5-6 and TRBJ2-7; the D gene is possibly TRBD2 (6 bases). V was clipped by 4 bases and J by 6 bases, with 14 bases between them. Germline V CDR1 and CDR2: SGHDT, YYEEEE. This CDR3 has 13 residues. CDR3: CASSPEGRGEQYF. CDR3 nucleotides: TGTGCCAGCAGCCCGGAGGGAAGGGGCGAGCAGTACTTC.

The chain has TRBV4-2 and TRBJ1-6; D is unclear. Germline loops: CDR1 LGHNA, CDR2 YNFKEQ. The length of the CDR3 is 15 residues. V was pared by 0 bases and J by 6 bases, with 9 bases between. CDR3 sequence: CASSQEEGRNSPLHF. Here the CDR3 DNA reads TGTGCCAGCAGCCAAGAGGAGGGCCGTAATTCACCCCTCCACTTT.

This clone was detected only a few times. The rearrangement joins TRBV7-2 to TRBJ1-1, with 7 bases matching TRBD1. The J segment lost 6 bases and the V segment lost 5 bases, leaving 6 bases of the junction unmatched. There are 13 residues in the CDR3. The germline CDR1 and CDR2 sequences are SGHTA and FQGNSA. The CDR3 nucleotides read TGTGCCAGCAGCACCAACAGGGGATCTGAAGCTTTCTTT. Residues: CASSTNRGSEAFF.

The chain joins TRBV28 to TRBJ2-7, with D possibly matching TRBD1 (6 bases). This CDR3 has 12 amino acids. Germline V gene data show CDR1 as MDHEN and CDR2 as SYDVKM. Trimming left V 6 bases short and J 4 bases short, with 10 bases between. The CDR3 reads CASSLTGYEQYF. CDR3 coding DNA: TGTGCCAGCAGCTTGACAGGATACGAGCAGTACTTC.

The gene calls are TRBV7-6 and TRBJ2-5; TRBD1 might be the D (6 bases). Trimming left V 5 bases short and J 4 bases short, with 14 bases between. The CDR3 length is 14 residues. Germline lookup yields CDR1 SGHVS and CDR2 FNYEAQ. The CDR3 sequence: CASSRTGQRETQYF. The CDR3, as DNA: TGTGCCAGCAGCCGGACCGGACAGAGAGAGACCCAGTACTTC.

This chain joins TRBV4-1 and TRBJ2-5; a possible D gene is TRBD2 (6 bases). The germline V gene encodes CDR1 MGHRA and CDR2 YSYEKL. The V and J ends lost 2 bases and 9 bases respectively, with 16 bases between them. The CDR3 totals 14 residues. CDR3 protein: CASSQREAAFAQYF. The CDR3 nucleotides read TGCGCCAGCAGCCAAAGGGAGGCCGCCTTCGCCCAGTACTTC.

CDR3 sequence (DNA): TGTGCCAGCAACTCATTTCAGGGGAGGGCTGGAAACACCATATATTTT. Residues: CASNSFQGRAGNTIYF. J is TRBJ1-3 and V is TRBV5-6; D is possibly TRBD1 (6 bases). This CDR3 has 16 residues. CDR1 is SGHDT and CDR2 is YYEEEE in the germline V gene. The ends were cut back, 6 bases at V and 2 bases at J, with 18 bases in the middle.